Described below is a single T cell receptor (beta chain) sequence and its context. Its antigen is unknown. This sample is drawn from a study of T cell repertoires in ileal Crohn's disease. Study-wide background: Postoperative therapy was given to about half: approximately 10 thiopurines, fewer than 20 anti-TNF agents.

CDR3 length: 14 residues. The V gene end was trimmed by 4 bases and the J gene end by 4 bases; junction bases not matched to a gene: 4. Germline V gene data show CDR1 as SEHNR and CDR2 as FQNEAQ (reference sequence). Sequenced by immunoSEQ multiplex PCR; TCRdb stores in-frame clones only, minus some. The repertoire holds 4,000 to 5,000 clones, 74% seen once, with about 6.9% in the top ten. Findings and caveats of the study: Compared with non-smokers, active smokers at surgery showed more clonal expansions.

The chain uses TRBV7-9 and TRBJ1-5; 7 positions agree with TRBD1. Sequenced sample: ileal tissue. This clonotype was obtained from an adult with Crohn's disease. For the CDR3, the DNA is TGTGCCAGCAGCTCCGGGACAGATAATCAGCCCCAGCATTTT. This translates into CASSSGTDNQPQHF. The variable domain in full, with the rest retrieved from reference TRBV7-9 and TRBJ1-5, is DTGVSQNPRHKITKRGQNVTFRCDPISEHNRLYWYRQTLGQGPEFLTYFQNEAQLEKSRLLSDRFSAERPKGSFSTLEIQRTEQGDSAMYLCASSSGTDNQPQHFGDGTRLSIL.